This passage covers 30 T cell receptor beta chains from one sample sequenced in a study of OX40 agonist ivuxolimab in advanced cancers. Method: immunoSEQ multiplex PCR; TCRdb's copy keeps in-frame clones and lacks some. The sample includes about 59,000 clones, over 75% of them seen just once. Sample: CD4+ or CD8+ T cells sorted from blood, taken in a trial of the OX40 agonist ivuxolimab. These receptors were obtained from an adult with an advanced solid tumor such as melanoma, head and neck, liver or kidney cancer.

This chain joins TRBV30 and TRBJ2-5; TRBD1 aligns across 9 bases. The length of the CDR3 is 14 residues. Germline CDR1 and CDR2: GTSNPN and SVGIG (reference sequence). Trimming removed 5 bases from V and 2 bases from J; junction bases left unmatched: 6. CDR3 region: CAWAVGTGQETQYF. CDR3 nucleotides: TGTGCCTGGGCAGTCGGGACAGGGCAAGAGACCCAGTACTTC. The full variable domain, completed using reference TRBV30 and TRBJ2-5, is SQTIHQWPATLVQPVGSPLSLECTVEGTSNPNLYWYRQAAGRGLQLLFYSVGIGQISSEVPQNLSASRPQDRQFILSSKKLLLSDSGFYLCAWAVGTGQETQYFGPGTRLLVL.

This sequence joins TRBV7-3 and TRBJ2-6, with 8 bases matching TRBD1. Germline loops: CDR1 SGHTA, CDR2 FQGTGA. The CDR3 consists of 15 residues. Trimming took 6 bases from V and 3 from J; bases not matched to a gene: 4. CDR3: CASRPGGGGANVLTF. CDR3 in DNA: TGTGCCAGCAGACCAGGGGGCGGTGGGGCCAACGTCCTGACTTTC.

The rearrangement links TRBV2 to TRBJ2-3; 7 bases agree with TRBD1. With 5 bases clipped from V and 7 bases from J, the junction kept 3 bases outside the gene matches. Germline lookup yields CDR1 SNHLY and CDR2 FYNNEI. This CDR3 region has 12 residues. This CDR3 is CASSRQGNTQYF. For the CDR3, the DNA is TGTGCCAGCAGTCGACAGGGAAATACGCAGTATTTT.

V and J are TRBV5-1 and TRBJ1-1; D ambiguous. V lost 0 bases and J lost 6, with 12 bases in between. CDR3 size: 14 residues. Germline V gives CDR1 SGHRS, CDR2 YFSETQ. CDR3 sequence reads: CASSLGWGNAEAFF. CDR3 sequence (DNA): TGCGCCAGCAGCTTGGGTTGGGGTAATGCTGAAGCTTTCTTT.

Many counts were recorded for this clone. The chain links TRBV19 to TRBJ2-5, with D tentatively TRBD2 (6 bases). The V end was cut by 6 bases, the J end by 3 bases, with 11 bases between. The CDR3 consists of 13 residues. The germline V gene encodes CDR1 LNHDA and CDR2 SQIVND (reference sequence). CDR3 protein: CASSRRAKETQYF. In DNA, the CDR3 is TGTGCCAGTAGCCGGAGGGCGAAAGAGACCCAGTACTTC.

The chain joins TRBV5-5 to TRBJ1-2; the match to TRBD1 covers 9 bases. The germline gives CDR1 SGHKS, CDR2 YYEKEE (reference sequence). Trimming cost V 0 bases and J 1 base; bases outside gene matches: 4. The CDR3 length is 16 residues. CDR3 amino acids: CASSLDYRGLNYGYTF. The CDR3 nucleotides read TGTGCCAGCAGCTTGGATTACAGGGGGCTTAACTATGGCTACACCTTC.

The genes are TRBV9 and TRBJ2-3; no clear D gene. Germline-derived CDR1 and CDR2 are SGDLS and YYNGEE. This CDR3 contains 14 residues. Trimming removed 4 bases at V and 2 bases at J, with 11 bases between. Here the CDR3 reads CASSPGSATDTQYF. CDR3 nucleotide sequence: TGTGCCAGCAGCCCCGGTTCTGCCACAGATACGCAGTATTTT.

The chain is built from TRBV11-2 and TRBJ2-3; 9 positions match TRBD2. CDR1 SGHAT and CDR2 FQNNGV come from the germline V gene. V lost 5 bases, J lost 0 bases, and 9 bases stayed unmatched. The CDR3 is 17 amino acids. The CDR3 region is CASSPGASGVSTDTQYF. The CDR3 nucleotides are TGTGCCAGCAGCCCAGGGGCTAGCGGGGTGAGCACAGATACGCAGTATTTT.

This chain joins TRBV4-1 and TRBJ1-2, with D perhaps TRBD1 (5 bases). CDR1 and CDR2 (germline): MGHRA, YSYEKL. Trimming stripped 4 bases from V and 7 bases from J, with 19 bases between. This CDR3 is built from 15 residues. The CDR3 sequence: CASSPTPGAPGGYTF. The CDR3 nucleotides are TGCGCCAGCAGCCCGACTCCCGGGGCCCCCGGTGGCTACACCTTC.

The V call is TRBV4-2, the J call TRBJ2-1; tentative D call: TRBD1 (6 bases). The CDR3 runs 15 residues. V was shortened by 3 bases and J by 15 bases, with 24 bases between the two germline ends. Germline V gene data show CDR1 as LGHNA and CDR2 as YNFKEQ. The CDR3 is CASSQVRDTFLVPFF. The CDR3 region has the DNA TGTGCCAGCAGCCAGGTCCGGGACACTTTTTTGGTTCCGTTCTTC.

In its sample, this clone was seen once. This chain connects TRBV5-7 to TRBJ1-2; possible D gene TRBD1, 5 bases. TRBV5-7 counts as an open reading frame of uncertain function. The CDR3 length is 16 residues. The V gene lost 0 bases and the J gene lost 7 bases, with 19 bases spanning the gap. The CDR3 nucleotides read TGTGCCAGCAGCTTGGTGGGGCGTGCTAGCCCTGGTGGCTACACCTTC. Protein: CASSLVGRASPGGYTF.

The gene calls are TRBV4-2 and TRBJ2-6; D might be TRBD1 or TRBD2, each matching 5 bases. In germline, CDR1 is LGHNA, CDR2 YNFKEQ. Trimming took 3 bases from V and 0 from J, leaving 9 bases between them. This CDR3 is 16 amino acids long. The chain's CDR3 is CASSHPGGSGANVLTF. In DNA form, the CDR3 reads TGTGCCAGCAGCCATCCTGGGGGCTCTGGGGCCAACGTCCTGACTTTC.

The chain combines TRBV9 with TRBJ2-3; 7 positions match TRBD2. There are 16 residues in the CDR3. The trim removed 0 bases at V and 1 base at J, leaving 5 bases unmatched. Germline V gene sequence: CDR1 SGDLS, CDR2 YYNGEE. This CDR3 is CASSVGGGAGTDTQYF. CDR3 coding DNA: TGTGCCAGCAGCGTAGGGGGGGGAGCGGGCACAGATACGCAGTATTTT.

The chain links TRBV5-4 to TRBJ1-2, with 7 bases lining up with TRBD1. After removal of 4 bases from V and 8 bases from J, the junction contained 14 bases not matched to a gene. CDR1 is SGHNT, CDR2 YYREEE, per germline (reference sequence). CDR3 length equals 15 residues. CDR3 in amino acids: CASSPRRGGWYGYTF. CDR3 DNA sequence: TGTGCCAGCAGCCCCCGTAGAGGGGGCTGGTACGGCTACACCTTC. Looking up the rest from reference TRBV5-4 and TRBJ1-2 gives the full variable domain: ETGVTQSPTHLIKTRGQQVTLRCSSQSGHNTVSWYQQALGQGPQFIFQYYREEENGRGNFPPRFSGLQFPNYSSELNVNALELDDSALYLCASSPRRGGWYGYTFGSGTRLTVV.

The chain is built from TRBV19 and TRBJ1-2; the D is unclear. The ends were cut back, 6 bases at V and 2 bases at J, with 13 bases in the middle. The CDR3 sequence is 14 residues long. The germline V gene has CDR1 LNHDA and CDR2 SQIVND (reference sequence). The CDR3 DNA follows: TGTGCCAGTAGAGATAGTGGCAGAAACTATGGCTACACCTTC. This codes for CASRDSGRNYGYTF. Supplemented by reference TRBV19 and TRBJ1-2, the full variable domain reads DGGITQSPKYLFRKEGQNVTLSCEQNLNHDAMYWYRQDPGQGLRLIYYSQIVNDFQKGDIAEGYSVSREKKESFPLTVTSAQKNPTAFYLCASRDSGRNYGYTFGSGTRLTVV.

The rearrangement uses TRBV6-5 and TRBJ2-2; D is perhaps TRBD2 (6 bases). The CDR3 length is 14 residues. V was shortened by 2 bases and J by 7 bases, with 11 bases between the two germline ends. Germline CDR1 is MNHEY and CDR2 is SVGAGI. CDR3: CASSYQGGGGELFF. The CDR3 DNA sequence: TGTGCCAGCAGTTACCAGGGAGGAGGCGGGGAGCTGTTTTTT.

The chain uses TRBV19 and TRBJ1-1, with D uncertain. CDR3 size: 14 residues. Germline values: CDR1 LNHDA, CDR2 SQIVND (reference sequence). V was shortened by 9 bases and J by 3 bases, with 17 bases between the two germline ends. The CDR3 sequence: CASHYIGKDTEAFF. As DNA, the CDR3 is TGTGCCAGCCACTACATCGGGAAGGACACTGAAGCTTTCTTT.

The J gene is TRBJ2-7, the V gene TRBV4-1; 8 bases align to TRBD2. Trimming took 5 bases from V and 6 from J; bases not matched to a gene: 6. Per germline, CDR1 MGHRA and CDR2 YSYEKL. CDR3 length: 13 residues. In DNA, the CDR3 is TGCGCCAGCAGCTCGGGACTAGTTCCCGAGCAGTACTTC. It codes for CASSSGLVPEQYF.

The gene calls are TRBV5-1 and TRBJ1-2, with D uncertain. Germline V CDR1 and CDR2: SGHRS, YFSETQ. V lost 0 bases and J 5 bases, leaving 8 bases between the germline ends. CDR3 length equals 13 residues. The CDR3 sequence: CASSLVGFYGYTF. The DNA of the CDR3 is TGCGCCAGCAGCTTGGTAGGATTTTATGGCTACACCTTC.

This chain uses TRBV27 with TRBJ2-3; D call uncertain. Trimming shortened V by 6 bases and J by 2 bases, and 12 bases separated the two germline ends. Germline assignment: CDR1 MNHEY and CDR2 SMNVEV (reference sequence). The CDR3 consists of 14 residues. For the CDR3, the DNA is TGTGCCAGCAGCTTAGGACCCGACACAGATACGCAGTATTTT. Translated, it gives CASSLGPDTDTQYF.

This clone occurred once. CDR3 residues: CATSTEQGGQPQHF. In nucleotides, the CDR3 is TGTGCCACCAGCACCGAACAGGGTGGCCAGCCCCAGCATTTT. This chain connects TRBV15 to TRBJ1-5, with a weak D call TRBD1 (6 bases). This CDR3 is built from 14 residues. The germline V gene encodes CDR1 LNHNV and CDR2 YYDKDF (reference sequence). V was shortened by 4 bases and J by 7 bases, with 14 bases between the two germline ends.

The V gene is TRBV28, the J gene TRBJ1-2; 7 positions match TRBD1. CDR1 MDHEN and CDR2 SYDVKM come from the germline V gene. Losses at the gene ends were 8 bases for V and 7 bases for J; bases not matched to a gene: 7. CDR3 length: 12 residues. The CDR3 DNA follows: TGTGCCAGCCTGTTCAGGGGGGGTGGCTACACCTTC. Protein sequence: CASLFRGGGYTF.

The CDR3 bases are TGTGCCAGCAGTTCAGACAGGGGGTTATACAATGAGCAGTTCTTC. This gives the protein CASSSDRGLYNEQFF. The gene calls are TRBV27 and TRBJ2-1; 9 nucleotides align to TRBD1. Trimming removed 4 bases from V and 4 bases from J; junction bases left unmatched: 5. The CDR3 is made up of 15 amino acids. Germline-derived CDR1 and CDR2 are MNHEY and SMNVEV (reference sequence).

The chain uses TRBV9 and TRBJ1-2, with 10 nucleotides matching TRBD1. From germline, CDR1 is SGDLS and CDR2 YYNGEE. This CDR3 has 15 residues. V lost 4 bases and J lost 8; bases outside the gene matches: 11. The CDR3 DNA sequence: TGTGCCAGCAGCCCCACTATCGACAGGGGGCGCGGCTACACCTTC. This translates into CASSPTIDRGRGYTF.

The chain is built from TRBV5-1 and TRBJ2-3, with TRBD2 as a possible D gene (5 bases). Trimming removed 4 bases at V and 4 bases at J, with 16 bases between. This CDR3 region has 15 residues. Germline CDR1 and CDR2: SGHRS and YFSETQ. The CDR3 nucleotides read TGCGCCAGCAGCCGACATCCCGCGGAGGCAGATACGCAGTATTTT. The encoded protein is CASSRHPAEADTQYF.

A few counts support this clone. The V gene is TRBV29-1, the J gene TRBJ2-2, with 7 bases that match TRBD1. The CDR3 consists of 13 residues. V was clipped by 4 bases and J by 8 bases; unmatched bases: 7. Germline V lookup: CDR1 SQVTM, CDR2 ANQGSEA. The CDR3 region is CSVALDREGELFF. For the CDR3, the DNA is TGCAGCGTTGCCCTAGACAGGGAAGGGGAGCTGTTTTTT.

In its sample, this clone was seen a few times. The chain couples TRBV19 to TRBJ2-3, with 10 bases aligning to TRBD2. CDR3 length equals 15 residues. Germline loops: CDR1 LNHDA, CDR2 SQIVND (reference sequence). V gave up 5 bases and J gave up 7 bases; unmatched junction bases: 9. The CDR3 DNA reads TGTGCCAGTAGTCCACTAGCGGGATCTTTGAATACGCAGTATTTT. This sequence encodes CASSPLAGSLNTQYF. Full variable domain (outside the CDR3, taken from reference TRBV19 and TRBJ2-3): DGGITQSPKYLFRKEGQNVTLSCEQNLNHDAMYWYRQDPGQGLRLIYYSQIVNDFQKGDIAEGYSVSREKKESFPLTVTSAQKNPTAFYLCASSPLAGSLNTQYFGPGTRLTVL.

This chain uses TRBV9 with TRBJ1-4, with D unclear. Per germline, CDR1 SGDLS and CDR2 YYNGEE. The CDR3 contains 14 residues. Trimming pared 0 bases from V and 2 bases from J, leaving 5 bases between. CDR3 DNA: TGTGCCAGCAGCGTAGCCGGGACTAATGAAAAACTGTTTTTT. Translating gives CASSVAGTNEKLFF.

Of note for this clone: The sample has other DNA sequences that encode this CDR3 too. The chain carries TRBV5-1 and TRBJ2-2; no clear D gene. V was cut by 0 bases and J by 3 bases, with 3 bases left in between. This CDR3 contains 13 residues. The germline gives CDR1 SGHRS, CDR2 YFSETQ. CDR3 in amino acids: CASSLGHTGELFF. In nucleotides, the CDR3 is TGCGCCAGCAGCTTGGGTCACACCGGGGAGCTGTTTTTT.

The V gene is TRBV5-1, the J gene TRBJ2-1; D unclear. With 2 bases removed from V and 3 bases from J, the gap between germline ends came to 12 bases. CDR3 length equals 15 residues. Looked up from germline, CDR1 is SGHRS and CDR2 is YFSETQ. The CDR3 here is CASSLGLGNYNEQFF. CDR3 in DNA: TGCGCCAGCAGCTTAGGATTAGGGAACTACAATGAGCAGTTCTTC. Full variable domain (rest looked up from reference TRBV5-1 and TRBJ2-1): KAGVTQTPRYLIKTRGQQVTLSCSPISGHRSVSWYQQTPGQGLQFLFEYFSETQRNKGNFPGRFSGRQFSNSRSEMNVSTLELGDSALYLCASSLGLGNYNEQFFGPGTRLTVL.